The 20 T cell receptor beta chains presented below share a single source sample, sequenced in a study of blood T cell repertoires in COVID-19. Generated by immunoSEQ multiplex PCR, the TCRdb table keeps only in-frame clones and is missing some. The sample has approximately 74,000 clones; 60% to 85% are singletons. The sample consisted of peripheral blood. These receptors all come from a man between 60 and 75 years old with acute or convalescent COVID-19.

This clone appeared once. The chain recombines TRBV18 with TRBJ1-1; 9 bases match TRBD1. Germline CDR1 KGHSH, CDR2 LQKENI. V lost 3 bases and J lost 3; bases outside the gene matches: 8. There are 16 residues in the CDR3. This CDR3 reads CASSPGTGIRDTEAFF. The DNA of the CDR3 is TGTGCCAGCTCACCCGGGACAGGGATTAGGGACACTGAAGCTTTCTTT.

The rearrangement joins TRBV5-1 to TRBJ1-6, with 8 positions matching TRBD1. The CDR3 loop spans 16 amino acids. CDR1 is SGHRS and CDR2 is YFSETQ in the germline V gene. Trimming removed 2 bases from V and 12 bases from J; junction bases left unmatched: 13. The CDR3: CASSFVTGTGAEPLHF. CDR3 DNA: TGCGCCAGCAGCTTCGTAACCGGGACAGGAGCGGAACCCCTCCACTTT.

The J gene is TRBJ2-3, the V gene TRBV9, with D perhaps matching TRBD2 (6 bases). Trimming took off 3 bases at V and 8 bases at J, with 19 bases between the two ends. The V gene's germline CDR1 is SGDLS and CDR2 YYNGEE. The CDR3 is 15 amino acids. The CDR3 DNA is TGTGCCAGCAGCGCCGTGGATCCCGGAGCGGGTACGCAGTATTTT. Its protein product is CASSAVDPGAGTQYF.

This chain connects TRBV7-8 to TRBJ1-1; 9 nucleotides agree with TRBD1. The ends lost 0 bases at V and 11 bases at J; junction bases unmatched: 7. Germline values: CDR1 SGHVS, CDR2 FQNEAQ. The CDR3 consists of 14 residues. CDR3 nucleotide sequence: TGTGCCAGCAGCTTAGCGCTCGACAGGGGGAAGGCTTTCTTT. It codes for CASSLALDRGKAFF.

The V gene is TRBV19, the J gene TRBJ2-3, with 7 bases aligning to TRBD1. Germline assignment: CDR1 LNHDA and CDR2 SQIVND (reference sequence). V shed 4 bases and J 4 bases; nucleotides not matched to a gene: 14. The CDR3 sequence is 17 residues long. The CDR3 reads CASSSLRTGTSPDTQYF. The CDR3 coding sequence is TGTGCCAGTAGTAGTCTAAGGACAGGCACCTCGCCAGATACGCAGTATTTT.

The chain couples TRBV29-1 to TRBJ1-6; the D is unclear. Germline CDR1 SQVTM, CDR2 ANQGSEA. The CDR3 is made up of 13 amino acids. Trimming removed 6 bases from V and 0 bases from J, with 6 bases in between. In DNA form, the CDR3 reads TGCAGCGTACAGAGCTCCTATAATTCACCCCTCCACTTT. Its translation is CSVQSSYNSPLHF.

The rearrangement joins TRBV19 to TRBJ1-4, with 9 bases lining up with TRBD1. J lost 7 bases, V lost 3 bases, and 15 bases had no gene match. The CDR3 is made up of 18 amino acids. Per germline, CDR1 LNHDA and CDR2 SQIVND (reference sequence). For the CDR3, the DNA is TGTGCCAGTAGTATGGTATCTCCGGGACAGGGCTCGAGTGAAAAACTGTTTTTT. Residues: CASSMVSPGQGSSEKLFF. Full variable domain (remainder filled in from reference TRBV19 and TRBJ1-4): DGGITQSPKYLFRKEGQNVTLSCEQNLNHDAMYWYRQDPGQGLRLIYYSQIVNDFQKGDIAEGYSVSREKKESFPLTVTSAQKNPTAFYLCASSMVSPGQGSSEKLFFGSGTQLSVL.

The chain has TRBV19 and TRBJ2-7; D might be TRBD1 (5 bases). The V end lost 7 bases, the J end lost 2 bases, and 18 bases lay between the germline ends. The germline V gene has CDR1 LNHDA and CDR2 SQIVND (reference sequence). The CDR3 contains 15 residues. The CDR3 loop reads CASTQNWGHTYEQYF. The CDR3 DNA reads TGTGCCAGTACTCAAAATTGGGGCCATACCTACGAGCAGTACTTC.

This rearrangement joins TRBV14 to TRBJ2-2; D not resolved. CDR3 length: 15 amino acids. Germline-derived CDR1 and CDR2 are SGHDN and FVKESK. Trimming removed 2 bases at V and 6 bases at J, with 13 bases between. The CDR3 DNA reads TGTGCCAGCAGCCAAAGCGAGTCGATTTCCGGGGAGCTGTTTTTT. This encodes CASSQSESISGELFF.

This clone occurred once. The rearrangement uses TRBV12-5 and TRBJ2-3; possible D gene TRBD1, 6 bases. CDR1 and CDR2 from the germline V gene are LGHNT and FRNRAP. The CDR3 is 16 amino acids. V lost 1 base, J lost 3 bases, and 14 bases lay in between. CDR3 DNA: TGTGCTAGTGGTTTGGCCCGACAGGACGGGACAGATACGCAGTATTTT. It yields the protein CASGLARQDGTDTQYF.

The CDR3 DNA reads TGTGCCAGCAGCTTCTACGACGGGACTGGAAACACCATATATTTT. The encoded protein is CASSFYDGTGNTIYF. The chain has TRBV5-6 and TRBJ1-3; D call uncertain. V lost 2 bases, J lost 2 bases, and 11 bases lay in between. Germline assignment: CDR1 SGHDT and CDR2 YYEEEE. The CDR3 length is 15 residues.

Here the CDR3 reads CASSLGAGTNYGYTF. The CDR3 DNA reads TGCGCCAGCAGCTTGGGGGCAGGGACTAACTATGGCTACACCTTC. The rearrangement uses TRBV5-1 and TRBJ1-2, with D tentatively TRBD1 (5 bases). Germline lookup yields CDR1 SGHRS and CDR2 YFSETQ. The CDR3 contains 15 residues. V was pared by 0 bases and J by 0 bases, with 9 bases between.

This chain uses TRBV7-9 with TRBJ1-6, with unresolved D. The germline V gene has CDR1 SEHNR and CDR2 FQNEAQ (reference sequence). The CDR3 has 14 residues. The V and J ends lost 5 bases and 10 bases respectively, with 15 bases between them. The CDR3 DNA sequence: TGTGCCAGCAGCCTTGAAATAGGAGGGTCACCCCTCCACTTT. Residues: CASSLEIGGSPLHF.

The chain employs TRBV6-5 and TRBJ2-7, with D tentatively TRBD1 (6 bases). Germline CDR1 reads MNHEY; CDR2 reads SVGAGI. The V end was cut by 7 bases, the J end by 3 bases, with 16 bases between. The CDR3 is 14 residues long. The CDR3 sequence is CASKETGQRYEQYF. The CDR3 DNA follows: TGTGCCAGCAAAGAAACTGGACAGCGCTACGAGCAGTACTTC.

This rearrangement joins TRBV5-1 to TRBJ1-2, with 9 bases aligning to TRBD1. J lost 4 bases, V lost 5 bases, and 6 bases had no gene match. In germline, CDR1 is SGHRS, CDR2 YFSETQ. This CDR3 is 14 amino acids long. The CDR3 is CASRLTGGIYGYTF. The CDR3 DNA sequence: TGCGCCAGCAGGTTAACAGGGGGCATCTATGGCTACACCTTC. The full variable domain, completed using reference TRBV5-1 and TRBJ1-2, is KAGVTQTPRYLIKTRGQQVTLSCSPISGHRSVSWYQQTPGQGLQFLFEYFSETQRNKGNFPGRFSGRQFSNSRSEMNVSTLELGDSALYLCASRLTGGIYGYTFGSGTRLTVV.

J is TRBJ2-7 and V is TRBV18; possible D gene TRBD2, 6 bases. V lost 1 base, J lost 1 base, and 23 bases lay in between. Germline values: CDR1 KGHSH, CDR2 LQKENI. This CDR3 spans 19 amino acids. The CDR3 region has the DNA TGTGCCAGCTCACCACTCGACACCTCCGCGGTTGGAGGGTCCTACGAGCAGTACTTC. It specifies CASSPLDTSAVGGSYEQYF.

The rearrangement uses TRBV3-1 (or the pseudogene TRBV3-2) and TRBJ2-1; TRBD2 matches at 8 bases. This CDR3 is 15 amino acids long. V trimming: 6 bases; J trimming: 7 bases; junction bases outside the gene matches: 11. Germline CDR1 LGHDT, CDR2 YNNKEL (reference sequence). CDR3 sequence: CASRVLAVPENEQFF. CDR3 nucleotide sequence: TGTGCCAGCAGGGTACTAGCGGTGCCTGAGAATGAGCAGTTCTTC.

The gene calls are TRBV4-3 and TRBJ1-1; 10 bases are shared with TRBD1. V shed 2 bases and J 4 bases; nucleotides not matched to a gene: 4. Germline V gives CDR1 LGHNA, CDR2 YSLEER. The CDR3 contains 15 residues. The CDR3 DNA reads TGCGCCAGCAGCCAATGGGACAGGGGTCCCACTGAAGCTTTCTTT. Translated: CASSQWDRGPTEAFF.

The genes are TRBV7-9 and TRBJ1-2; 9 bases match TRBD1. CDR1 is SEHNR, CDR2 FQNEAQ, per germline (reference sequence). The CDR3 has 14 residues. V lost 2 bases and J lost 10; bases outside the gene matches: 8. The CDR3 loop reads CASSLNVDRGFYTF. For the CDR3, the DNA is TGTGCCAGCAGCTTAAATGTGGACAGGGGCTTCTACACCTTC.

CDR3 amino acids: CATSEGGEQYF. The DNA of the CDR3 is TGTGCCACCAGTGAAGGGGGCGAGCAGTACTTC. The chain carries TRBV24-1 and TRBJ2-7, with D tentatively TRBD1 (6 bases). V dropped 4 bases and J dropped 6 bases, with 6 bases sitting between them. CDR3 length: 11 amino acids. Germline lookup yields CDR1 KGHDR and CDR2 SFDVKD.